Given below is one TCR beta chain in context. The antigen remains unidentified. Looked up from germline, CDR1 is MNHEY and CDR2 is SMNVEV (reference sequence). This CDR3 is built from 17 residues. The V gene end was trimmed by 0 bases and the J gene end by 2 bases; junction bases not matched to a gene: 7. These data are taken from a study of multiple sclerosis patients with progressive multifocal leukoencephalopathy. Time point denoted: before natalizumab initiation. All PML patients were female, and all patients had earlier interferon beta. T0 refers to blood drawn before natalizumab was first infused. Measured with immunoSEQ multiplex PCR; TCRdb has only the in-frame clones, and not every one. The data contain under 40,000 clones, around 91% of them singletons. Whole-study findings and limits: PML-onset expanded TRB clones were detectable before and during natalizumab therapy. Most PML patients had lower entropy, suggesting less diverse TRB repertoires.

The rearrangement links TRBV27 to TRBJ1-5; the match to TRBD1 covers 7 bases. The sequenced sample was PBMCs. This TCR was recovered from a human donor with multiple sclerosis. The CDR3 spells CASSLSGKGGRNQPQHF. CDR3 coding DNA: TGTGCCAGCAGTTTATCGGGCAAAGGGGGCCGCAATCAGCCCCAGCATTTT.